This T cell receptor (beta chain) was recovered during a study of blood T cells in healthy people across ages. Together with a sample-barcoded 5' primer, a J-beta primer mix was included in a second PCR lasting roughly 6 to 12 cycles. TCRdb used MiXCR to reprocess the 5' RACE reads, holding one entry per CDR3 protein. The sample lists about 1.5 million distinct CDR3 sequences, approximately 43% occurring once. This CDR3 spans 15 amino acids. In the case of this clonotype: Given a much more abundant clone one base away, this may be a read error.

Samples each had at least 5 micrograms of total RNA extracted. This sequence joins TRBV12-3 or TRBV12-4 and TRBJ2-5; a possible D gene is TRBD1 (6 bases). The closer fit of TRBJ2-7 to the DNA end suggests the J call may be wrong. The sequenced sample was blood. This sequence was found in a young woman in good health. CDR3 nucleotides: TGTGCCAGCAGTCGGGACAAGGAGGAGGTTGACGAGCAGTACTTC. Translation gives CASSRDKEEVDEQYF.